The sequence of this TCR beta chain was determined in a study of blood T cells in healthy people across ages. A sample-barcoded 5' primer and a J-beta primer mix were used in a second PCR of roughly 7 to 11 cycles. One entry per CDR3 protein results from TCRdb running MiXCR on the 5' RACE reads. Of around 800,000 distinct CDR3 sequences listed, around 24% were seen once; the top ten hold around 3%. This clonotype was observed a few times. Deletions cut 2 bases from V and 9 bases from J, with 10 bases between. CDR3 length: 12 residues. CDR1 is SGHDN, CDR2 FVKESK, per germline. These data also featured in a second study, about T cells of mothers and their children.

J is TRBJ2-5 and V is TRBV14; no clear D. The sample taken for sequencing was blood. This sequence originates from a boy aged 5-17 years in good health. CDR3 amino acids: CASSQPGRAQYF. The CDR3 DNA reads as TGTGCCAGCAGCCAACCCGGACGAGCCCAGTACTTC.